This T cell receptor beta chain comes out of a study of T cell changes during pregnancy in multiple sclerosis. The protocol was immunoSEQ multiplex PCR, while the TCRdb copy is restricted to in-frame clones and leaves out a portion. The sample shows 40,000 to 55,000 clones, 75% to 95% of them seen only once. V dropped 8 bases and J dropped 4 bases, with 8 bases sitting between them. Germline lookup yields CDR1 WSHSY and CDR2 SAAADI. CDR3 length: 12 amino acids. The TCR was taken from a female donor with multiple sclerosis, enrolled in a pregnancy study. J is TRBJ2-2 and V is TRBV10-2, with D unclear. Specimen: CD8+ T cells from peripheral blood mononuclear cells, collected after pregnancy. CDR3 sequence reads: CASQIFTGELFF. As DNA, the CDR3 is TGCGCCAGCCAGATTTTCACCGGGGAGCTGTTTTTT.